This record concerns one T cell receptor beta chain sequence. What it recognizes is unknown. This record comes from a study of neoadjuvant nivolumab and ipilimumab in lung cancer. Study-wide points: Only a small number of samples underwent TCR sequencing. Resected tumors had greater TCR richness and clonality than uninvolved lung. Pretherapy blood TCR richness correlated positively with resected tumor richness.

Produced via immunoSEQ multiplex PCR; TCRdb's table is partial and in-frame only. The sample carries fewer than 20,000 clones, approximately 79% recorded once. CDR3 length: 15 residues. Germline lookup yields CDR1 ENHRY and CDR2 SYGVKD. The V gene lost 6 bases and the J gene lost 1 base, with 15 bases spanning the gap. Sequencing used tumor tissue, obtained after neoadjuvant nivolumab, alone or with ipilimumab, at or shortly before surgery. This chain links TRBV10-3 with TRBJ1-2; tentative D call: TRBD1 (5 bases). The receptor was isolated from an adult with non-small cell lung cancer. This chain's CDR3 is CAIRGEGVINYGYTF. In DNA, the CDR3 is TGTGCCATCAGGGGGGAAGGGGTGATTAACTATGGCTACACCTTC.